This T cell receptor beta chain emerged from a study of PD-1 blockade in mismatch repair-deficient tumors. The data were produced by immunoSEQ multiplex PCR, yet TCRdb's version contains in-frame clones alone and is incomplete. The sample has around 39,000 clones, approximately 80% seen once. CDR1 is SGHKS, CDR2 YYEKEE, per germline (reference sequence). CDR3 length equals 12 residues. Trimming took off 2 bases at V and 6 bases at J, with 6 bases between the two ends. The receptor comes from an adult with mismatch repair-deficient cancer. The input for sequencing was PBMCs, taken 38 to 40 weeks after starting pembrolizumab. The J gene is TRBJ2-1, the V gene TRBV5-5, with a weak D call TRBD2 (5 bases). CDR3 in amino acids: CASSFGVNEQFF. The CDR3 DNA sequence: TGTGCCAGCAGCTTCGGGGTCAATGAGCAGTTCTTC.